The clone carrying this T cell receptor beta chain was seen many times. What it recognizes is unknown. The sample is drawn from a study of T-cell reconstitution after alpha-beta-depleted transplantation in children. A TCRbeta library incorporating unique molecular identifiers was prepared. A single record per CDR3 protein comes from TCRdb applying MiXCR to the PCR reads. Among 45,000 to 55,000 distinct CDR3 sequences listed, about a tenth were seen once. General study findings and limits: T-cell counts and diversity were attributed mostly to newly produced T cells one year after transplant.

The length of the CDR3 is 14 residues. Looked up from germline, CDR1 is SGHRS and CDR2 is YFSETQ. Unmatched junction bases numbered 7, after V lost 0 bases and J lost 9 bases. The starting material was PBMCs, mostly from graft donor cells, obtained 60 days after TCRalphabeta/CD19-depleted stem cell transplant. The origin of this receptor is a male patient between 2 and 10 years old who had a stem cell transplant for chronic granulomatous disease, so the T cells may come from the graft donor. This rearrangement joins TRBV5-1 to TRBJ1-1; 8 nucleotides agree with TRBD1. The CDR3 is CASSLAGTGFKAFF. The CDR3 nucleotides are TGCGCCAGCAGCTTGGCGGGGACAGGTTTCAAAGCTTTCTTT. Full variable domain (missing parts from reference TRBV5-1 and TRBJ1-1): KAGVTQTPRYLIKTRGQQVTLSCSPISGHRSVSWYQQTPGQGLQFLFEYFSETQRNKGNFPGRFSGRQFSNSRSEMNVSTLELGDSALYLCASSLAGTGFKAFFGQGTRLTVV.